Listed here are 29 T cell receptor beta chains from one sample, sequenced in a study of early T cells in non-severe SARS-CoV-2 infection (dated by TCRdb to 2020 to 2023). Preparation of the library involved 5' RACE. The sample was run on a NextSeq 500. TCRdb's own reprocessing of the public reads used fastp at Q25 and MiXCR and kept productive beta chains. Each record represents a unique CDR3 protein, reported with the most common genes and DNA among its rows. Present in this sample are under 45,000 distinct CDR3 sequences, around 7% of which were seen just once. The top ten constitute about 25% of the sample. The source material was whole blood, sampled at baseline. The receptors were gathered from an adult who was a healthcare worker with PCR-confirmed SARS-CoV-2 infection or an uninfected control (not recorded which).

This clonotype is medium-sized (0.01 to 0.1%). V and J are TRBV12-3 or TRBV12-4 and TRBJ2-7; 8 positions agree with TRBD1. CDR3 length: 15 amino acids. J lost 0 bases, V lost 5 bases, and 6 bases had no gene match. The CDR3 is CASSTWTGISYEQYF. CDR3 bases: TGTGCCAGCAGTACGTGGACAGGGATCTCCTACGAGCAGTACTTC.

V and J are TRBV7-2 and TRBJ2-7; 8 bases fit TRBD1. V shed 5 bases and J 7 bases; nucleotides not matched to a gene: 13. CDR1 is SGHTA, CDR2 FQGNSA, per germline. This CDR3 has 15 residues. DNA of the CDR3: TGTGCCAGCAGCCGGGGCAGGGGGCGCCTCAGGGAGCAGTACTTC. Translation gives CASSRGRGRLREQYF.

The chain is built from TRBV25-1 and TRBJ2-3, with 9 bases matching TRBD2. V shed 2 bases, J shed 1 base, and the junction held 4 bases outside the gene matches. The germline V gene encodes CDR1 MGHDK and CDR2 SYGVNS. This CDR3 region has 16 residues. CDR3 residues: CASSEVASGGTDTQYF. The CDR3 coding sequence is TGTGCCAGCAGTGAAGTCGCTAGCGGGGGCACAGATACGCAGTATTTT.

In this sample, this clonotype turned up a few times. In nucleotides, the CDR3 is TGCGCCAGCAGCTTGATGGTAACAGGGAACACCGGGGAGCTGTTTTTT. It yields the protein CASSLMVTGNTGELFF. The chain links TRBV5-1 to TRBJ2-2; tentative D call: TRBD1 (5 bases). Per germline, CDR1 SGHRS and CDR2 YFSETQ. V lost 1 base and J lost 1, with 11 bases in between. This CDR3 spans 16 amino acids.

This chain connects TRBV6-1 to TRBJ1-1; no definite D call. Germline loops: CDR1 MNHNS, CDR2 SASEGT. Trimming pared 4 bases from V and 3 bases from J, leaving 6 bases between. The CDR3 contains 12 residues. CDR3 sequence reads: CASSVWHTEAFF. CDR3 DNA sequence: TGTGCCAGCAGTGTATGGCACACTGAAGCTTTCTTT.

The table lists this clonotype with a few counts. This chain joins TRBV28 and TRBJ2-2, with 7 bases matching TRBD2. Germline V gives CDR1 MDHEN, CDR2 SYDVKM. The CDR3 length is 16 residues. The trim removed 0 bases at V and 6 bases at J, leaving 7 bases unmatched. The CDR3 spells CASSLWTVAGAGELFF. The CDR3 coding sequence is TGTGCCAGCAGTTTATGGACCGTCGCGGGAGCCGGGGAGCTGTTTTTT.

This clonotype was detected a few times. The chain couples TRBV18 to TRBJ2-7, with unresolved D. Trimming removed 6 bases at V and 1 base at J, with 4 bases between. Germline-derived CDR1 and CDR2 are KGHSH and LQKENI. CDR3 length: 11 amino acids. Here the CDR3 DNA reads TGTGCCAGCTCCGAATCCTACGAGCAGTACTTC. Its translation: CASSESYEQYF.

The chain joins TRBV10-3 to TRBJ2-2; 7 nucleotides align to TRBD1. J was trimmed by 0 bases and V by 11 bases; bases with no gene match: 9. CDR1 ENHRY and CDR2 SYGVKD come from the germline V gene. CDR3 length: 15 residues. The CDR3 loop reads CAANEGQSNTGELFF. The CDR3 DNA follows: TGTGCCGCAAACGAGGGACAGTCGAACACCGGGGAGCTGTTTTTT.

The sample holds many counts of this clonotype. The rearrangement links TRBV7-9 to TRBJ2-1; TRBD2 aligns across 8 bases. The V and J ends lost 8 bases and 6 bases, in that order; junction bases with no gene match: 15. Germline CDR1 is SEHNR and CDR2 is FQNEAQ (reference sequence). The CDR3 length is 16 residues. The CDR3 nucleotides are TGTGCCAGCGAACCTGGAGGGAGCGGGAGTACCAATGAGCAGTTCTTC. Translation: CASEPGGSGSTNEQFF.

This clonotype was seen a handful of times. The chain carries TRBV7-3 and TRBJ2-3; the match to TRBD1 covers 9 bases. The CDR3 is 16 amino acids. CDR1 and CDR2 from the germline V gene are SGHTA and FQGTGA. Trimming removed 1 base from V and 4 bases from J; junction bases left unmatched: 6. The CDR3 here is CASSLKGQGSADTQYF. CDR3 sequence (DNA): TGTGCCAGCAGCTTAAAGGGACAGGGATCCGCAGATACGCAGTATTTT.

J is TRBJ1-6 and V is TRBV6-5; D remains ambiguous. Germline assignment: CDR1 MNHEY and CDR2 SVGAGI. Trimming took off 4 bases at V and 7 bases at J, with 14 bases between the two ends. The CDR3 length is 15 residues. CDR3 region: CASSFSDSGNSPLHF. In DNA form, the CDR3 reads TGTGCCAGCAGTTTTTCGGACTCGGGGAATTCACCCCTCCACTTT.

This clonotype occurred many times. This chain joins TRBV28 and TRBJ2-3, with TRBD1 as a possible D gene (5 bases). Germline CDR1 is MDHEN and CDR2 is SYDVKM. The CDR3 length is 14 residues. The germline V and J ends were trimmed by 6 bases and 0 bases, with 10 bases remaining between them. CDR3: CASSRQTSTDTQYF. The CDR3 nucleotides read TGTGCCAGCAGCCGACAGACTAGCACAGATACGCAGTATTTT.

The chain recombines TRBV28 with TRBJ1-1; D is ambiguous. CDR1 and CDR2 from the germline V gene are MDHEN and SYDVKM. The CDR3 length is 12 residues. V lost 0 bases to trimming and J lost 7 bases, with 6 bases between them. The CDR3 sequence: CASSLWRGEAFF. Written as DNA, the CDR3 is TGTGCCAGCAGTTTATGGCGGGGTGAAGCTTTCTTT.

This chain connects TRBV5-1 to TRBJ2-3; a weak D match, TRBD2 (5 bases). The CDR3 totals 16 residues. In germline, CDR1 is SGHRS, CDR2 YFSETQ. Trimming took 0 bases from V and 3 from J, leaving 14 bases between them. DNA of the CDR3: TGCGCCAGCAGCTTGGCTGGCCCCTCGGGAACAGATACGCAGTATTTT. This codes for CASSLAGPSGTDTQYF.

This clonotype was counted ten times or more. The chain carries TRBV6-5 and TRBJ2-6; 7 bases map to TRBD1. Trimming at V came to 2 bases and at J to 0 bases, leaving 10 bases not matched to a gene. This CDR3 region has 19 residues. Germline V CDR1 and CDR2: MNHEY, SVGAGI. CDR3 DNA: TGTGCCAGCAGTTACGCGCCAGGGGGTATGAGCTCTGGGGCCAACGTCCTGACTTTC. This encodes CASSYAPGGMSSGANVLTF.

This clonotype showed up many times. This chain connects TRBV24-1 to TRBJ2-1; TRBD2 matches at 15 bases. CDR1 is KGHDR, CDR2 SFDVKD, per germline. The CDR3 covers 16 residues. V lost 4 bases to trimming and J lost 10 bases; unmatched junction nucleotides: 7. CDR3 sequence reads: CATSETGTSGRREQFF. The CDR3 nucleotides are TGTGCCACCAGTGAGACCGGGACTAGCGGGAGGCGGGAGCAGTTCTTC.

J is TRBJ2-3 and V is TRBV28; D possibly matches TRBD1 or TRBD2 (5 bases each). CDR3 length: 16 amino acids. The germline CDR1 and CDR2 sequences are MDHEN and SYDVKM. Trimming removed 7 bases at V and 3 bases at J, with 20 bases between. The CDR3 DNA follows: TGTGCCAGCAACGAGGCCCGGGGCGAGGTAACAGATACGCAGTATTTT. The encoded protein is CASNEARGEVTDTQYF. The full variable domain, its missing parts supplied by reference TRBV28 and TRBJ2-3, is DVKVTQSSRYLVKRTGEKVFLECVQDMDHENMFWYRQDPGLGLRLIYFSYDVKMKEKGDIPEGYSVSREKKERFSLILESASTNQTSMYLCASNEARGEVTDTQYFGPGTRLTVL.

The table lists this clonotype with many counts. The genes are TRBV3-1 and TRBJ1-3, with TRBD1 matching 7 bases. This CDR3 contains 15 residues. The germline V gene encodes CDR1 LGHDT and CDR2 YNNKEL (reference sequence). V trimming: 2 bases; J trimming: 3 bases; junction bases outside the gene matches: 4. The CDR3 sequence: CASSQSTGRGNTIYF. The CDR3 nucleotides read TGTGCCAGCAGCCAATCGACAGGGCGTGGAAACACCATATATTTT.

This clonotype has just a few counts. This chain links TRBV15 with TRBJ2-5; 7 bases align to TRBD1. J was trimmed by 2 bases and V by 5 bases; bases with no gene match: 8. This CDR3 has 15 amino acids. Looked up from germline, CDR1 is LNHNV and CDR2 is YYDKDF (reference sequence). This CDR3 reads CATSLRTGRQETQYF. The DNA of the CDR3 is TGTGCCACCAGCTTGCGGACAGGAAGGCAAGAGACCCAGTACTTC.

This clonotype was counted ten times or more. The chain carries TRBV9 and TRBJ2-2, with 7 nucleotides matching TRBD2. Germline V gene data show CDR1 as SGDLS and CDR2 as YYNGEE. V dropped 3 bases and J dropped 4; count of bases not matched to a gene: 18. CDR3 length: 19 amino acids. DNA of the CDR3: TGTGCCAGCAGCGGTACGGGACTACGCTCACGAACGGGCACCGGGGAGCTGTTTTTT. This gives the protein CASSGTGLRSRTGTGELFF. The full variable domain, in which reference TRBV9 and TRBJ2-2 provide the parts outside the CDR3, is DSGVTQTPKHLITATGQRVTLRCSPRSGDLSVYWYQQSLDQGLQFLIQYYNGEERAKGNILERFSAQQFPDLHSELNLSSLELGDSALYFCASSGTGLRSRTGTGELFFGEGSRLTVL.

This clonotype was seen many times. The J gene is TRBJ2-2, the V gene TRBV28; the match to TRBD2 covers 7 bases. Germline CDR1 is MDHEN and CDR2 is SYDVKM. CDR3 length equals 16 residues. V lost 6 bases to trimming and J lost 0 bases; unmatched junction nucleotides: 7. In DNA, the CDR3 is TGTGCCAGCAGCCGTGGGGCGGGAGCGAACACCGGGGAGCTGTTTTTT. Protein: CASSRGAGANTGELFF.

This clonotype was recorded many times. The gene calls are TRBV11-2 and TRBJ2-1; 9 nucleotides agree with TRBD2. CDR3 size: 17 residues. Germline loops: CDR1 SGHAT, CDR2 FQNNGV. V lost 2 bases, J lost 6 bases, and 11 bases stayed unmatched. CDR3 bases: TGTGCCAGCAGCTTAAGGTTTAGCGGGAGCCAGAGCAATGAGCAGTTCTTC. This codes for CASSLRFSGSQSNEQFF. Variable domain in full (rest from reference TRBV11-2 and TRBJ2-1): EAGVAQSPRYKIIEKRQSVAFWCNPISGHATLYWYQQILGQGPKLLIQFQNNGVVDDSQLPKDRFSAERLKGVDSTLKIQPAKLEDSAVYLCASSLRFSGSQSNEQFFGPGTRLTVL.

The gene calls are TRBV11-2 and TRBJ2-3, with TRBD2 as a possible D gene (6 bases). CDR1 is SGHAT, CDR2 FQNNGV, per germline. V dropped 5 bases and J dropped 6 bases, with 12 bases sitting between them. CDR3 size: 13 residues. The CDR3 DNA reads TGTGCCAGCAGCCCCCGGGAGTGGGATACGCAGTATTTT. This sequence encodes CASSPREWDTQYF. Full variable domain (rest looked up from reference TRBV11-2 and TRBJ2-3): EAGVAQSPRYKIIEKRQSVAFWCNPISGHATLYWYQQILGQGPKLLIQFQNNGVVDDSQLPKDRFSAERLKGVDSTLKIQPAKLEDSAVYLCASSPREWDTQYFGPGTRLTVL.

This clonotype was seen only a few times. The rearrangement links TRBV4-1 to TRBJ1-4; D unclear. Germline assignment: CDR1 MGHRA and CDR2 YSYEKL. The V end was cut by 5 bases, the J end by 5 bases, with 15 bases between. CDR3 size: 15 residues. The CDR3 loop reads CASSEAPDSNEKLFF. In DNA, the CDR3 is TGCGCCAGCAGCGAAGCCCCGGATTCGAATGAAAAACTGTTTTTT.

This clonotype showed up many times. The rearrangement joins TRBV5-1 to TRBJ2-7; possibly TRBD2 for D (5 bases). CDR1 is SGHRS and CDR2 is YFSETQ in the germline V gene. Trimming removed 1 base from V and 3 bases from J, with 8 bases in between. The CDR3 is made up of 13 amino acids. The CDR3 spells CASSLTGNYEQYF. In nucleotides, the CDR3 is TGCGCCAGCAGCTTGACCGGGAACTACGAGCAGTACTTC.

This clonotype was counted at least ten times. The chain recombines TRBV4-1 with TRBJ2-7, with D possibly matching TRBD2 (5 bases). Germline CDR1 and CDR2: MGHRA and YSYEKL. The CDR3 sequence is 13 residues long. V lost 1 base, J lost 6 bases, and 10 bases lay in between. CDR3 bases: TGCGCCAGCAGCCAAGTGGACCGGGGCGAGCAGTACTTC. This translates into CASSQVDRGEQYF.

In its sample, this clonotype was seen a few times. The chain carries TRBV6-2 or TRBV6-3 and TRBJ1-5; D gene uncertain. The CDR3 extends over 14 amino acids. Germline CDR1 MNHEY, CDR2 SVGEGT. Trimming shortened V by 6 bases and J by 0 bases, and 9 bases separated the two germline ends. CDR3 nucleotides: TGTGCCAGCAGCCTGGGGTATAGCAATCAGCCCCAGCATTTT. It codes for CASSLGYSNQPQHF.

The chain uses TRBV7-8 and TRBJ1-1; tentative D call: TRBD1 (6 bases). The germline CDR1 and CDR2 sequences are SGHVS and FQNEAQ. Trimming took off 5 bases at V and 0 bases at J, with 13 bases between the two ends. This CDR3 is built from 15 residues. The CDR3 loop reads CASSQQGSMNTEAFF. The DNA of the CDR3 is TGTGCCAGCAGCCAACAGGGATCCATGAACACTGAAGCTTTCTTT.

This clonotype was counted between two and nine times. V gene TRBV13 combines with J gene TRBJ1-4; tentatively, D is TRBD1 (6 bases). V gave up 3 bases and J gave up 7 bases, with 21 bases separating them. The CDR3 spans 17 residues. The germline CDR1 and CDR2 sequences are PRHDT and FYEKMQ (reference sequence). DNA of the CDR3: TGTGCCAGCAGCTTGGGGGCCTTGGGTGGATTAAGTGAAAAACTGTTTTTT. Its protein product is CASSLGALGGLSEKLFF.